These 10 T cell receptor beta chains were all obtained from the same sample, sequenced in a study of blood T cell repertoires in COVID-19. Here immunoSEQ multiplex PCR was the method, and the copy in TCRdb shows in-frame clones only, minus some. The table records 210,000 or so clones, roughly 84% of them present only once. The material sequenced was peripheral blood. All receptors derive from a human donor in a cohort sampled during active COVID-19.

This rearrangement joins TRBV3-1 (or the pseudogene TRBV3-2) to TRBJ2-7; 12 bases fit TRBD2. Germline values: CDR1 LGHDT, CDR2 YNNKEL (reference sequence). Losses at the gene ends were 4 bases for V and 1 base for J; bases not matched to a gene: 5. The CDR3 sequence is 16 residues long. The DNA for the CDR3 is TGTGCCAGCAGCCTTACTAGCGGGAGGCCATCCTACGAGCAGTACTTC. Encoded protein: CASSLTSGRPSYEQYF.

The CDR3 loop is CASSRGLAAEETQYF. DNA of the CDR3: TGTGCCAGCAGTCGGGGACTAGCGGCTGAAGAGACCCAGTACTTC. This chain uses TRBV5-6 with TRBJ2-5, with TRBD2 matching 11 bases. Germline trimming cut 5 bases from V and 3 bases from J; bases unmatched to any gene: 6. CDR3 length: 15 residues. Germline CDR1 and CDR2: SGHDT and YYEEEE.

The V gene is TRBV3-1 (or the pseudogene TRBV3-2), the J gene TRBJ2-7, with 7 bases that match TRBD1. Germline assignment: CDR1 LGHDT and CDR2 YNNKEL (reference sequence). V lost 1 base to trimming and J lost 5 bases; unmatched junction nucleotides: 5. The CDR3 has 14 residues. CDR3 sequence (DNA): TGTGCCAGCAGCCAAGGGGTGACAGGGAACGAGCAGTACTTC. It codes for CASSQGVTGNEQYF.

About this clone itself: Relative to the germline gene, one junction end is altered; a read error may explain this. J is TRBJ1-4 and V is TRBV7-7; 10 bases fit TRBD1. Germline V gene lookup returns CDR1 SSHAT and CDR2 FNYEAQ (reference sequence). The CDR3 has 16 residues. The CDR3 here is CASSRGQGGTNEKLFF. DNA of the CDR3: TGTGCTAGCAGCCGTGGACAGGGGGGGACTAATGAAAAACTGTTTTTT.

The genes are TRBV3-1 (or the pseudogene TRBV3-2) and TRBJ2-7; 9 bases line up with TRBD2. This CDR3 is 14 amino acids long. Germline V lookup: CDR1 LGHDT, CDR2 YNNKEL (reference sequence). V lost 3 bases to trimming and J lost 4 bases; unmatched junction nucleotides: 4. CDR3 protein: CASSQTSGQYEQYF. In nucleotides, the CDR3 is TGTGCCAGCAGCCAGACTAGCGGACAATACGAGCAGTACTTC.

The J gene is TRBJ2-5, the V gene TRBV7-9; tentative D call: TRBD1 (5 bases). Trimming removed 1 base at V and 2 bases at J, with 11 bases between. CDR3 length: 15 residues. Germline V gives CDR1 SEHNR, CDR2 FQNEAQ (reference sequence). The CDR3 here is CASSLGDRLQETQYF. The CDR3 DNA reads as TGTGCCAGCAGCTTAGGCGACAGACTTCAAGAGACCCAGTACTTC.

This clone has a single count. The chain joins TRBV6-1 to TRBJ1-2, with D uncertain. The germline V gene has CDR1 MNHNS and CDR2 SASEGT. Trimming took off 4 bases at V and 3 bases at J, with 18 bases between the two ends. The CDR3 sequence is 16 residues long. In DNA form, the CDR3 reads TGTGCCAGCAGTGCGGAAGTCCAGGAACGCCACTATGGCTACACCTTC. Translated, it gives CASSAEVQERHYGYTF.

Only one count was recorded for this clone. This chain joins TRBV24-1 and TRBJ2-2, with a tentative D call TRBD2 (6 bases). Trimming left V 4 bases short and J 8 bases short, with 13 bases between. CDR1 and CDR2 (germline): KGHDR, SFDVKD. CDR3 length: 14 residues. This CDR3 is CATSETLALGELFF. The CDR3 bases are TGTGCCACCAGTGAAACGCTAGCGTTGGGGGAGCTGTTTTTT.

J is TRBJ2-7 and V is TRBV28, with 7 nucleotides matching TRBD2. This CDR3 comprises 14 residues. Looked up from germline, CDR1 is MDHEN and CDR2 is SYDVKM. With 6 bases clipped from V and 6 bases from J, the junction kept 11 bases outside the gene matches. The CDR3 region is CASRPGLDSFEQYF. The CDR3 DNA is TGTGCCAGCAGACCCGGACTAGATTCGTTCGAGCAGTACTTC.

The rearrangement joins TRBV28 to TRBJ2-7; 8 bases fit TRBD1. CDR1 is MDHEN and CDR2 is SYDVKM in the germline V gene. The CDR3 has 14 residues. Germline trimming cut 3 bases from V and 3 bases from J; bases unmatched to any gene: 4. The CDR3 region is CASSLDRVNYEQYF. DNA of the CDR3: TGTGCCAGCAGTTTGGACAGGGTCAACTACGAGCAGTACTTC.